The next 21 T cell receptor beta chains were all read from a single sample in a study of blood T cell repertoires in COVID-19. The protocol was immunoSEQ multiplex PCR, while the TCRdb copy is restricted to in-frame clones and leaves out a portion. The profile shows under 65,000 clones, about 87% of them singletons. Sequencing used peripheral blood. These receptors were obtained from a man in his sixties with acute or convalescent COVID-19.

The rearrangement uses TRBV5-1 and TRBJ2-2; D not certain. Trimming took off 5 bases at V and 0 bases at J, with 11 bases between the two ends. The CDR3 is made up of 15 amino acids. Germline assignment: CDR1 SGHRS and CDR2 YFSETQ. The DNA for the CDR3 is TGCGCCAGCAGGGTCGGCGGCGCGAACACCGGGGAGCTGTTTTTT. Protein product: CASRVGGANTGELFF.

This chain connects TRBV6-2 or TRBV6-3 to TRBJ2-2; D possibly corresponds to TRBD1 (5 bases). V lost 0 bases, J lost 6 bases, and 5 bases lay in between. This CDR3 region has 13 residues. In germline, CDR1 is MNHEY, CDR2 SVGEGT. The CDR3 spells CASSYSGPGELFF. The CDR3 DNA is TGTGCCAGCAGTTACTCGGGGCCCGGGGAGCTGTTTTTT.

The CDR3 region is CASSLTGANTGELFF. The CDR3 DNA sequence: TGTGCCAGCAGCTTAACGGGGGCGAACACCGGGGAGCTGTTTTTT. V and J are TRBV11-3 and TRBJ2-2; a weak D match, TRBD2 (6 bases). Trimming cost V 2 bases and J 0 bases, with 7 bases left between them. The germline gives CDR1 SGHNT, CDR2 YENEEA. CDR3 length equals 15 residues.

The table lists this clone with a count of one. The rearrangement uses TRBV25-1 and TRBJ2-1, with D possibly TRBD1 on 9 matching bases. Trimming stripped 5 bases from V and 9 bases from J, with 29 bases between. Looked up from germline, CDR1 is MGHDK and CDR2 is SYGVNS. The CDR3 contains 18 residues. In nucleotides, the CDR3 is TGTGCCAGCAGTCCTCCCCCGACAGGGGGTTTAACTAGCGGTGAGCAGTTCTTC. Translation gives CASSPPPTGGLTSGEQFF.

The chain employs TRBV19 and TRBJ2-7; tentative D call: TRBD1 (6 bases). CDR1 is LNHDA and CDR2 is SQIVND in the germline V gene (reference sequence). There are 13 residues in the CDR3. Trimming shortened V by 3 bases and J by 4 bases, and 10 bases separated the two germline ends. As DNA, the CDR3 is TGTGCCAGTAGTATCAGGGGAATTTACGAGCAGTACTTC. Its protein product is CASSIRGIYEQYF.

The J gene is TRBJ2-5, the V gene TRBV11-2, with 7 bases identical to TRBD2. CDR3 size: 15 residues. J gave up 4 bases and V 3 bases, and 8 bases lay outside the gene matches. Per germline, CDR1 SGHAT and CDR2 FQNNGV. The DNA for the CDR3 is TGTGCCAGCAGCTTGCTACTACCGGGGGGAGAGACCCAGTACTTC. It encodes CASSLLLPGGETQYF.

The rearrangement links TRBV29-1 to TRBJ2-5; unclear D gene. This CDR3 spans 11 amino acids. V was shortened by 3 bases and J by 4 bases, with 6 bases between the two germline ends. Germline CDR1 SQVTM, CDR2 ANQGSEA. CDR3 DNA sequence: TGCAGCGTTGATGTCGGAGAGACCCAGTACTTC. Translated, it gives CSVDVGETQYF. Using reference TRBV29-1 and TRBJ2-5 for the parts outside the CDR3, the full variable domain is SAVISQKPSRDICQRGTSLTIQCQVDSQVTMMFWYRQQPGQSLTLIATANQGSEATYESGFVIDKFPISRPNLTFSTLTVSNMSPEDSSIYLCSVDVGETQYFGPGTRLLVL.

The chain has TRBV4-1 and TRBJ1-2, with a weak D call TRBD1 (6 bases). The CDR3 runs 18 residues. Germline lookup yields CDR1 MGHRA and CDR2 YSYEKL. The V and J ends lost 3 bases and 2 bases respectively, with 22 bases between them. CDR3 sequence (DNA): TGCGCCAGCAGCCACAGAAGGAACCTCGAGGGACAAAACTATGGCTACACCTTC. Its translation is CASSHRRNLEGQNYGYTF.

This clone was seen more than once but under ten times. The V call is TRBV3-1 (or the pseudogene TRBV3-2), the J call TRBJ2-4, with D unclear. Germline CDR1 and CDR2: LGHDT and YNNKEL (reference sequence). The V end lost 4 bases, the J end lost 0 bases, and 10 bases lay between the germline ends. The CDR3 runs 15 residues. CDR3 coding DNA: TGTGCCAGCAGCCCCGAACTCTTAGCCAAAAACATTCAGTACTTC. The encoded protein is CASSPELLAKNIQYF.

The chain couples TRBV11-2 to TRBJ1-3; D gene uncertain. CDR1 is SGHAT and CDR2 is FQNNGV in the germline V gene. The CDR3 loop spans 14 amino acids. Trimming shortened V by 2 bases and J by 3 bases, and 8 bases separated the two germline ends. Here the CDR3 DNA reads TGTGCCAGCAGCTTAAGCGGGTATGGAAACACCATATATTTT. This translates into CASSLSGYGNTIYF.

V and J are TRBV28 and TRBJ2-1; 12 nucleotides line up with TRBD2. The CDR3 has 14 residues. Per germline, CDR1 MDHEN and CDR2 SYDVKM. The junction had 4 bases not matched to a gene; V was cut back by 6 bases and J by 7 bases. The CDR3 bases are TGTGCCAGCAGGGGACTAGCGGGTAGGAATGAGCAGTTCTTC. Protein sequence: CASRGLAGRNEQFF. The whole variable domain, filled in from reference TRBV28 and TRBJ2-1, reads DVKVTQSSRYLVKRTGEKVFLECVQDMDHENMFWYRQDPGLGLRLIYFSYDVKMKEKGDIPEGYSVSREKKERFSLILESASTNQTSMYLCASRGLAGRNEQFFGPGTRLTVL.

The chain couples TRBV29-1 to TRBJ1-1; TRBD1 matches at 9 bases. J lost 1 base, V lost 4 bases, and 7 bases had no gene match. The germline V gene encodes CDR1 SQVTM and CDR2 ANQGSEA. The CDR3 sequence is 15 residues long. The CDR3 protein is CSVAPQGATNTEAFF. CDR3 sequence (DNA): TGCAGCGTTGCCCCACAGGGGGCGACGAACACTGAAGCTTTCTTT.

The chain couples TRBV18 to TRBJ2-2, with a tentative D call TRBD1 (6 bases). The CDR3 sequence is 14 residues long. The germline gives CDR1 KGHSH, CDR2 LQKENI. V lost 2 bases, J lost 2 bases, and 6 bases lay in between. The CDR3 sequence: CASSPGGNTGELFF. The CDR3, as DNA: TGTGCCAGCTCACCAGGGGGCAACACCGGGGAGCTGTTTTTT.

This chain joins TRBV28 and TRBJ1-1, with D possibly TRBD1 on 5 matching bases. This CDR3 has 15 amino acids. V lost 4 bases and J lost 3, with 15 bases in between. Germline lookup yields CDR1 MDHEN and CDR2 SYDVKM. This CDR3 is CASSSFQGPHTEAFF. DNA of the CDR3: TGTGCCAGCAGTTCCTTCCAGGGTCCGCACACTGAAGCTTTCTTT. The whole variable domain, remainder taken from reference TRBV28 and TRBJ1-1, is DVKVTQSSRYLVKRTGEKVFLECVQDMDHENMFWYRQDPGLGLRLIYFSYDVKMKEKGDIPEGYSVSREKKERFSLILESASTNQTSMYLCASSSFQGPHTEAFFGQGTRLTVV.

This chain's CDR3 is CAWSFGGEAFF. The CDR3 nucleotides are TGTGCCTGGAGTTTCGGGGGTGAAGCTTTCTTT. The genes are TRBV30 and TRBJ1-1, with D possibly TRBD1 on 5 matching bases. Trimming took 2 bases from V and 7 from J, leaving 8 bases between them. The V gene's germline CDR1 is GTSNPN and CDR2 SVGIG (reference sequence). This CDR3 contains 11 residues.

This clone was seen just once. J is TRBJ2-1 and V is TRBV5-4, with TRBD1 identical over 9 bases. The germline V gene encodes CDR1 SGHNT and CDR2 YYREEE (reference sequence). There are 17 residues in the CDR3. V lost 0 bases and J lost 5; bases outside the gene matches: 9. The CDR3 nucleotides are TGTGCCAGCAGCTTGGACAGGGGGCGCCGAATTGACAATGAGCAGTTCTTC. Its protein product is CASSLDRGRRIDNEQFF.

The rearrangement uses TRBV5-4 and TRBJ2-5, with 7 bases matching TRBD1. The CDR3 loop spans 16 amino acids. V lost 4 bases, J lost 5 bases, and 14 bases stayed unmatched. Germline loops: CDR1 SGHNT, CDR2 YYREEE (reference sequence). CDR3 sequence: CASSRRWTGDLETQYF. The CDR3 nucleotides read TGTGCCAGCAGCCGTCGCTGGACAGGCGACCTCGAGACCCAGTACTTC. The full variable domain, with the rest looked up from reference TRBV5-4 and TRBJ2-5, is ETGVTQSPTHLIKTRGQQVTLRCSSQSGHNTVSWYQQALGQGPQFIFQYYREEENGRGNFPPRFSGLQFPNYSSELNVNALELDDSALYLCASSRRWTGDLETQYFGPGTRLLVL.

The V gene is TRBV9, the J gene TRBJ2-7; 8 nucleotides line up with TRBD1. This CDR3 region has 16 residues. The germline V gene encodes CDR1 SGDLS and CDR2 YYNGEE. With V trimmed by 4 bases and J by 2 bases, 11 bases remained unmatched. The CDR3: CASSSRSGQAPYEQYF. CDR3 coding DNA: TGTGCCAGCAGCTCTCGATCGGGACAGGCCCCCTACGAGCAGTACTTC.

The gene calls are TRBV4-2 and TRBJ2-3; tentatively, D is TRBD2 (7 bases). Trimming cost V 0 bases and J 4 bases, with 8 bases left between them. The V gene's germline CDR1 is LGHNA and CDR2 YNFKEQ. The CDR3 sequence is 14 residues long. The CDR3 protein is CASSQEGGADTQYF. CDR3 DNA: TGTGCCAGCAGCCAAGAAGGGGGGGCAGATACGCAGTATTTT.

The chain has TRBV7-2 and TRBJ2-7; 8 bases are shared with TRBD2. The CDR3 loop spans 14 amino acids. CDR1 SGHTA and CDR2 FQGNSA come from the germline V gene. J gave up 2 bases and V 4 bases, and 4 bases lay outside the gene matches. CDR3 nucleotides: TGTGCCAGCAGCTACACGGGAGGGCCCTACGAGCAGTACTTC. This sequence encodes CASSYTGGPYEQYF. Together with reference TRBV7-2 and TRBJ2-7, the CDR3 gives the full variable domain: GAGVSQSPSNKVTEKGKDVELRCDPISGHTALYWYRQSLGQGLEFLIYFQGNSAPDKSGLPSDRFSAERTGGSVSTLTIQRTQQEDSAVYLCASSYTGGPYEQYFGPGTRLTVT.

Written as DNA, the CDR3 is TGTGCCAGCAGCTTGACAGGGTCCTACGAGCAGTACTTC. Its protein product is CASSLTGSYEQYF. The V and J genes are TRBV5-5 and TRBJ2-7; possibly TRBD1 for D (6 bases). With 1 base removed from V and 1 base from J, the gap between germline ends came to 6 bases. Germline V gene sequence: CDR1 SGHKS, CDR2 YYEKEE (reference sequence). There are 13 residues in the CDR3.